These T cell receptor beta chains were read from a single sample in a study of shared clonotypes between healthy human individuals. Clones were sequenced by immunoSEQ multiplex PCR, and TCRdb holds only the in-frame ones, with some missing. The data show over a million clones, with around 78% seen just once and 0.61% held by the top ten. The specimen sequenced was memory CD4+ T cells from PBMCs. All receptors derive from a young man in good health. Some clones in this sample may be carry-over from other donors' samples. The CDR3 runs from the conserved cysteine through the conserved F or W. Fields, in order: V gene, D gene, CDR3 length, J gene, clone size, CDR3 protein, CDR3 DNA. D genes are given only for firm matches. Size is omitted from some rows. Given values are once, few, many or a class for expanded clones.

V: TRBV29-1
D: NA
length: 14
J: TRBJ1-1
size: NA
CDR3: CSVAPLRAAAEAFF
DNA: TGCAGCGTTGCCCCCCTCCGGGCTGCCGCTGAAGCTTTCTTT

V: TRBV29-1
D: TRBD2
length: 14
J: TRBJ2-3
size: NA
CDR3: CSVVASGRADTQYF
DNA: TGCAGCGTTGTGGCTAGCGGGAGAGCAGATACGCAGTATTTT

V: TRBV7-2
D: TRBD2
length: 14
J: TRBJ2-7
size: few
CDR3: CASSPGLAGDEQYF
DNA: TGTGCCAGCAGCCCTGGACTAGCTGGCGACGAGCAGTACTTC

V: TRBV4-1
D: NA
length: 14
J: TRBJ2-5
size: NA
CDR3: CASSQTGRQETQYF
DNA: TGCGCCAGCAGCCAAACCGGCAGACAAGAGACCCAGTACTTC

V: TRBV27
D: NA
length: 11
J: TRBJ2-7
size: NA
CDR3: CASSWGYEQYF
DNA: TGTGCCAGCAGTTGGGGATACGAGCAGTACTTC

V: TRBV28
D: NA
length: 14
J: TRBJ2-5
size: NA
CDR3: CASSPSHRRETQYF
DNA: TGTGCCAGCAGTCCCTCTCACCGGAGGGAGACCCAGTACTTC

V: TRBV4-2
D: TRBD2
length: 20
J: TRBJ2-1
size: NA
CDR3: CASSQDLKAGWLAGDNEQFF
DNA: TGTGCCAGCAGCCAAGATTTAAAGGCAGGGTGGCTAGCGGGAGACAATGAGCAGTTCTTC

V: TRBV29-1
D: NA
length: 12
J: TRBJ2-3
size: NA
CDR3: CSVDKGADTQYF
DNA: TGCAGCGTCGATAAAGGGGCAGATACGCAGTATTTT

V: TRBV18
D: TRBD2
length: 14
J: TRBJ2-7
size: few
CDR3: CASSPGGRRSEQYF
DNA: TGTGCCAGCTCACCGGGCGGGAGAAGGTCCGAGCAGTACTTC

V: TRBV9
D: TRBD1
length: 13
J: TRBJ1-2
size: NA
CDR3: CASSVTGAYGYTF
DNA: TGTGCCAGCAGCGTAACAGGGGCCTATGGCTACACCTTC

V: TRBV5-8
D: TRBD2
length: 17
J: TRBJ2-3
size: NA
CDR3: CASSFTWAGGPSDTQYF
DNA: TGTGCCAGCAGCTTTACTTGGGCGGGAGGGCCGAGTGATACGCAGTATTTT

V: TRBV10-1
D: NA
length: 17
J: TRBJ1-1
size: NA
CDR3: CASSSGTGVPRNTEAFF
DNA: TGCGCCAGCAGTTCGGGGACGGGGGTACCTAGGAACACTGAAGCTTTCTTT

V: TRBV5-6
D: NA
length: 14
J: TRBJ1-2
size: NA
CDR3: CASSLRRGYYGYTF
DNA: TGTGCCAGCAGCTTGAGGCGGGGATACTATGGCTACACCTTC

V: TRBV27
D: TRBD2
length: 16
J: TRBJ2-2
size: NA
CDR3: CASSSYFGLAAGELFF
DNA: TGTGCCAGCAGTTCTTATTTTGGACTAGCAGCCGGGGAGCTGTTTTTT

V: TRBV7-9
D: NA
length: 14
J: TRBJ1-1
size: few
CDR3: CASSLHGGNTEAFF
DNA: TGTGCCAGCAGCTTACACGGGGGAAACACTGAAGCTTTCTTT

V: TRBV28
D: TRBD1
length: 15
J: TRBJ2-5
size: NA
CDR3: CARDQPGQGAGTQYF
DNA: TGTGCCAGGGATCAACCGGGACAGGGGGCGGGGACCCAGTACTTC

V: TRBV7-2
D: TRBD2
length: 15
J: TRBJ2-1
size: NA
CDR3: CASSLTSGNYNEQFF
DNA: TGTGCCAGCAGTCTAACTAGCGGCAACTACAATGAGCAGTTCTTC

V: TRBV20-1
D: NA
length: 11
J: TRBJ2-3
size: NA
CDR3: CSASLGHTQYF
DNA: TGCAGTGCTAGCTTGGGGCATACGCAGTATTTT

V: TRBV28
D: NA
length: 14
J: TRBJ1-5
size: NA
CDR3: CASSLKGRGRPQHF
DNA: TGTGCCAGCAGTTTAAAGGGCAGGGGCCGACCCCAGCATTTT

V: TRBV10-3
D: NA
length: 13
J: TRBJ2-7
size: NA
CDR3: CAISDRTSYEQYF
DNA: TGTGCCATCAGTGACAGGACCTCCTACGAGCAGTACTTC

V: TRBV11-3
D: TRBD1
length: 14
J: TRBJ2-5
size: NA
CDR3: CASSHRGRPETQYF
DNA: TGTGCCAGCAGCCACAGGGGGCGCCCGGAGACCCAGTACTTC

V: TRBV28
D: NA
length: 17
J: TRBJ1-1
size: NA
CDR3: CASSLPAGRPMNTEAFF
DNA: TGTGCCAGCAGCTTACCCGCCGGGCGACCCATGAACACTGAAGCTTTCTTT

V: TRBV28
D: NA
length: 14
J: TRBJ1-2
size: NA
CDR3: CASSLIQPFYGYTF
DNA: TGTGCCAGCAGTTTGATACAGCCCTTCTATGGCTACACCTTC

V: TRBV27
D: NA
length: 11
J: TRBJ2-1
size: NA
CDR3: CASSLQNEQFF
DNA: TGTGCCAGCAGTTTACAGAATGAGCAGTTCTTC

V: TRBV27
D: TRBD2
length: 16
J: TRBJ2-2
size: once
CDR3: CASTGLAGPNTGELFF
DNA: TGTGCCAGCACCGGACTAGCGGGACCGAACACCGGGGAGCTGTTTTTT

V: TRBV18
D: NA
length: 12
J: TRBJ2-3
size: NA
CDR3: CASSPQTDTQYF
DNA: TGTGCCAGCTCACCCCAGACAGATACGCAGTATTTT

V: TRBV23-1
D: NA
length: 17
J: TRBJ2-7
size: NA
CDR3: CASSHQFSGRHSYEQYF
DNA: TGCGCCAGCAGTCATCAATTTTCCGGCAGGCATTCCTACGAGCAGTACTTC